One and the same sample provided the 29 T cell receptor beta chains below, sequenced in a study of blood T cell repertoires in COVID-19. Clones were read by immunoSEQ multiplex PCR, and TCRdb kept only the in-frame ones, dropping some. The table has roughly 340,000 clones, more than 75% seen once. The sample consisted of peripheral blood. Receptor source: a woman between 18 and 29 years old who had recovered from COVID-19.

CDR3 region: CAWSVGAGELFF. CDR3 sequence (DNA): TGTGCCTGGAGTGTCGGAGCCGGGGAGCTGTTTTTT. J is TRBJ2-2 and V is TRBV30; D is uncertain. V dropped 0 bases and J dropped 6 bases, with 5 bases sitting between them. Germline V gene sequence: CDR1 GTSNPN, CDR2 SVGIG (reference sequence). The CDR3 loop spans 12 amino acids.

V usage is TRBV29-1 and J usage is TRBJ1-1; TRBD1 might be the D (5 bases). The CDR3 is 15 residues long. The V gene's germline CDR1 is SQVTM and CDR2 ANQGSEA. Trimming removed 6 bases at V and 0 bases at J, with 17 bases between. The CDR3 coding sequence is TGCAGCGTGTGGGGGGGAGTAACCATGAACACTGAAGCTTTCTTT. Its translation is CSVWGGVTMNTEAFF.

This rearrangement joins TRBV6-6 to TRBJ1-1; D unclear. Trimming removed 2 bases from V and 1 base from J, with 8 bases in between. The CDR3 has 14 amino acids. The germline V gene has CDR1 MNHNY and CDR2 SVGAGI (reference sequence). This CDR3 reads CASSYRTQNTEAFF. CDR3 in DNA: TGTGCCAGCAGTTACCGCACACAGAACACTGAAGCTTTCTTT.

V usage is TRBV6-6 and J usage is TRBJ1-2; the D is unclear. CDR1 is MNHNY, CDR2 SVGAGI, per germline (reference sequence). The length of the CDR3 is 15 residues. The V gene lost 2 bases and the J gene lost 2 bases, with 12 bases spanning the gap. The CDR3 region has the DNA TGTGCCAGCAGTTACCCCGTACGCGGGAACTATGGCTACACCTTC. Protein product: CASSYPVRGNYGYTF.

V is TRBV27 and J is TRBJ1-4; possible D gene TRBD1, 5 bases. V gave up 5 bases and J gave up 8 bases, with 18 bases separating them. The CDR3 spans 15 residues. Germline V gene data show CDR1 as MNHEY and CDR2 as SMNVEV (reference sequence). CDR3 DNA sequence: TGTGCCAGCAGTGGGACGAGAGGAGGGGTGGAAAAACTGTTTTTT. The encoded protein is CASSGTRGGVEKLFF.

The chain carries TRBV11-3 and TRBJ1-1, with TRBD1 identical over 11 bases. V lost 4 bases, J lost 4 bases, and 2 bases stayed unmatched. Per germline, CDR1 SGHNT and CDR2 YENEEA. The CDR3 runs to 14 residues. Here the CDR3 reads CASSWTGGGTEAFF. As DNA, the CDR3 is TGTGCCAGCAGCTGGACAGGGGGCGGCACTGAAGCTTTCTTT.

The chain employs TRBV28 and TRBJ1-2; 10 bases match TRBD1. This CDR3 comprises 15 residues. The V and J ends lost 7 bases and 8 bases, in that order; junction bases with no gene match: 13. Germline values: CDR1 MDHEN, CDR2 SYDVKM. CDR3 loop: CASILSGTGAGGYTF. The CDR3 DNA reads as TGTGCCAGCATCCTTTCCGGGACAGGGGCGGGCGGCTACACCTTC.

The CDR3 protein is CASSVGGIPDTQYF. CDR3 bases: TGTGCCAGCAGCGTAGGCGGGATCCCAGATACGCAGTATTTT. V and J are TRBV9 and TRBJ2-3; tentatively, D is TRBD2 (6 bases). Germline CDR1 SGDLS, CDR2 YYNGEE. The V end lost 0 bases, the J end lost 4 bases, and 9 bases lay between the germline ends. This CDR3 comprises 14 residues.

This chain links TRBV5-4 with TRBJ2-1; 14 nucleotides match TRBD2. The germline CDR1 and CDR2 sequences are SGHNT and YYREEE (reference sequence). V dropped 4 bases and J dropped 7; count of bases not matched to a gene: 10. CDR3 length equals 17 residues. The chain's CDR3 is CASSPHPGLAGVNEQFF. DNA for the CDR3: TGTGCCAGCAGCCCGCACCCGGGACTAGCGGGAGTTAATGAGCAGTTCTTC.

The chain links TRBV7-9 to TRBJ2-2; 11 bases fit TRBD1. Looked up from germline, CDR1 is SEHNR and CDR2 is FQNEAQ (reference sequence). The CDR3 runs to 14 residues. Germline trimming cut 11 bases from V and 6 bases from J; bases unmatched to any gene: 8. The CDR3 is CAAPDRGHSGELFF. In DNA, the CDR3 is TGTGCCGCCCCGGACAGGGGGCATTCCGGGGAGCTGTTTTTT.

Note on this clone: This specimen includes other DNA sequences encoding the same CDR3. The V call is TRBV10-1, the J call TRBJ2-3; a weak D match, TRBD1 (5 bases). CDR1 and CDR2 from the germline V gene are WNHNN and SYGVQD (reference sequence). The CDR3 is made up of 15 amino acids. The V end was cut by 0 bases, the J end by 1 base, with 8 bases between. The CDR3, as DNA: TGCGCCAGCAGTGAGTCTGGGGCGCGCACAGATACGCAGTATTTT. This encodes CASSESGARTDTQYF.

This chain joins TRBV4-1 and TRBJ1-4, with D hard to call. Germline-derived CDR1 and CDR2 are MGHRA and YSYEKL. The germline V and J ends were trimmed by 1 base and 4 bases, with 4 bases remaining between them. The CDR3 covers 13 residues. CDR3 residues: CASSQVRNEKLFF. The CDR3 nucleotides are TGCGCCAGCAGCCAAGTCCGTAATGAAAAACTGTTTTTT.

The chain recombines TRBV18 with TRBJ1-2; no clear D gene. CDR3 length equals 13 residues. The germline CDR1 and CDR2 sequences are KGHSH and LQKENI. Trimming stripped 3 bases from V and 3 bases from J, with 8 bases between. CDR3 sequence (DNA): TGTGCCAGCTCACCCCAGGATCACTATGGCTACACCTTC. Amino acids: CASSPQDHYGYTF.

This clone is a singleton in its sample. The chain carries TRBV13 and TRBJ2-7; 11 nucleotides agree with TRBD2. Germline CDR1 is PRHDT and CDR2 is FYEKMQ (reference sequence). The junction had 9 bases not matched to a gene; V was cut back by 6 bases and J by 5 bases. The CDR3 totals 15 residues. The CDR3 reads CASSIIAGGPNEQYV. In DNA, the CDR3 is TGTGCCAGCAGTATTATAGCGGGAGGGCCGAACGAGCAGTACGTC.

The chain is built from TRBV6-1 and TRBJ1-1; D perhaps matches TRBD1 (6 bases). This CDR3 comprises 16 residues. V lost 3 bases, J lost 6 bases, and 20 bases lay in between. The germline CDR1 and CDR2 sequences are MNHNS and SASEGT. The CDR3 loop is CASSDIGLETGPEAFF. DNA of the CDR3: TGTGCCAGCAGTGACATTGGGCTTGAGACAGGTCCTGAAGCTTTCTTT.

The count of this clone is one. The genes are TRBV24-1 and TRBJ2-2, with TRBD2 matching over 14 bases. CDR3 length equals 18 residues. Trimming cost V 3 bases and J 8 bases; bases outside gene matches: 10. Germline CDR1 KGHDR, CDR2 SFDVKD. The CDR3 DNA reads TGTGCCACCAGTGATCCAAAGACTAGCGGGAGGGCCAATGGGGAGCTGTTTTTT. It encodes CATSDPKTSGRANGELFF.

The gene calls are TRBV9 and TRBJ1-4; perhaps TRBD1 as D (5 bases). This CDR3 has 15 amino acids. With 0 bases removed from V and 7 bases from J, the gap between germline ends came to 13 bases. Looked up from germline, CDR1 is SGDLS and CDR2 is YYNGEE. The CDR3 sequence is CASSVGGGVGEKLFF. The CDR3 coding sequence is TGTGCCAGCAGCGTAGGAGGAGGGGTCGGTGAAAAACTGTTTTTT.

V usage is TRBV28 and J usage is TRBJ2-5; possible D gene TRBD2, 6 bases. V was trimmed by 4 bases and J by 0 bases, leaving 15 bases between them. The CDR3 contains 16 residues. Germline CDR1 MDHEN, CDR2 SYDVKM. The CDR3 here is CASSSSWRGDQETQYF. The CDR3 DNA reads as TGTGCCAGCAGTTCAAGTTGGCGGGGCGACCAAGAGACCCAGTACTTC.

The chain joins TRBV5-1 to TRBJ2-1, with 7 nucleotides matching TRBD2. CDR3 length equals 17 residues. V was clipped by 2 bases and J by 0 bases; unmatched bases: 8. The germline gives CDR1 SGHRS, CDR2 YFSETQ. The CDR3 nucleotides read TGCGCCAGCAGCTTTCGAGGTAGCGGGTACTCCTACAATGAGCAGTTCTTC. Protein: CASSFRGSGYSYNEQFF. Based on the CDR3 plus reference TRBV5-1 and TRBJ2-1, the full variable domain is KAGVTQTPRYLIKTRGQQVTLSCSPISGHRSVSWYQQTPGQGLQFLFEYFSETQRNKGNFPGRFSGRQFSNSRSEMNVSTLELGDSALYLCASSFRGSGYSYNEQFFGPGTRLTVL.

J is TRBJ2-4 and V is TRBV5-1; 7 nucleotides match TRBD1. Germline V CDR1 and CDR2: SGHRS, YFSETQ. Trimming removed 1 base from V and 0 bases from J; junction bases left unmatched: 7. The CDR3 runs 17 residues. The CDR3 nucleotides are TGCGCCAGCAGCTTGCTGACAGGGAACTTAGCCAAAAACATTCAGTACTTC. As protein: CASSLLTGNLAKNIQYF.

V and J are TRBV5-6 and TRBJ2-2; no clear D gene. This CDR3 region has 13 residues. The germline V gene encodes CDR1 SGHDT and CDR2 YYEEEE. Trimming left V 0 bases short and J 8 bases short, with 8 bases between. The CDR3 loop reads CASSLGAWGELFF. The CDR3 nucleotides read TGTGCCAGCAGCTTGGGCGCCTGGGGGGAGCTGTTTTTT.

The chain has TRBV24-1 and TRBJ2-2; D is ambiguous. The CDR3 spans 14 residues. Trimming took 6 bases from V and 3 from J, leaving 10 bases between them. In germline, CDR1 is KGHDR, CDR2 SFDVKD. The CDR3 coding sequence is TGTGCCACCAGTCGCCAGGATGACACCGGGGAGCTGTTTTTT. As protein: CATSRQDDTGELFF.

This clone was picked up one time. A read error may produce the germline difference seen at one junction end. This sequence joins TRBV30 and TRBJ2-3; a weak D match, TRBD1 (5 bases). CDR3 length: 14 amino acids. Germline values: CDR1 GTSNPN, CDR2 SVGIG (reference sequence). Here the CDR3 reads CAWSVRRGTDTQYF. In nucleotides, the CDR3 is TGTGCCTGGAGTGTTCGAAGGGGCACGGATACGCAGTATTTT.

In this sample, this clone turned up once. The CDR3 coding sequence is TGCGCCAGCAGCTTTGGACTAGCGGGAGTGGCAGATACGCAGTATTTT. Amino acid sequence: CASSFGLAGVADTQYF. The chain couples TRBV4-1 to TRBJ2-3; 13 nucleotides match TRBD2. Germline-derived CDR1 and CDR2 are MGHRA and YSYEKL. This CDR3 spans 16 amino acids. V gave up 5 bases and J gave up 4 bases; unmatched junction bases: 6.

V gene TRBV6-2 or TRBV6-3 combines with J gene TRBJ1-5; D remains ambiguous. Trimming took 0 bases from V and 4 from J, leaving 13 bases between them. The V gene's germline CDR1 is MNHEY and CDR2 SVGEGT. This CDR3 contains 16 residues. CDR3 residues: CASSYSHARGNQPQHF. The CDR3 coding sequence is TGTGCCAGCAGTTACTCACACGCCCGAGGGAATCAGCCCCAGCATTTT.

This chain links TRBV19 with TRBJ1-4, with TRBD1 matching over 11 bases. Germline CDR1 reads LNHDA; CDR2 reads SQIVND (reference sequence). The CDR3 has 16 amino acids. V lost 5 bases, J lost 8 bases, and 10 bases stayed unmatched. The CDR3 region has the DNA TGTGCCAGTAGTGCCTCCGGGACAGGGGGTAGCGAAAAACTGTTTTTT. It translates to CASSASGTGGSEKLFF.

The CDR3 DNA reads TGTGCCAGCAGTTTCCTCAGGGAGGGATATGGGAACACTGAAGCTTTCTTT. As protein: CASSFLREGYGNTEAFF. This chain links TRBV28 with TRBJ1-1, with a tentative D call TRBD1 (5 bases). This CDR3 is 17 amino acids long. Germline V CDR1 and CDR2: MDHEN, SYDVKM. V lost 3 bases, J lost 1 base, and 18 bases lay in between.

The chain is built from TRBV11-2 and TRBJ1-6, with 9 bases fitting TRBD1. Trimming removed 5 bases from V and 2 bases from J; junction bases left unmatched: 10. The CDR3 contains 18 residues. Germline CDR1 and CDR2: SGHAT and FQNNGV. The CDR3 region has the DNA TGTGCCAGCAGCCCACGAGGAGGGACAGGGACCTATAATTCACCCCTCCACTTT. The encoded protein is CASSPRGGTGTYNSPLHF.

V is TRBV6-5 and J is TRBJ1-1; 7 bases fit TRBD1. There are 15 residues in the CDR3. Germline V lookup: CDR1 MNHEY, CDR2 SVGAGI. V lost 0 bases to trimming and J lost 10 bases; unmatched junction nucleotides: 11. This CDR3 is CASSYSGQPPLGAFF. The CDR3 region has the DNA TGTGCCAGCAGTTACTCGGGACAGCCCCCACTTGGAGCTTTCTTT.